This T cell receptor beta chain derives from a study of blood T cell repertoires in COVID-19. Measured with immunoSEQ multiplex PCR; TCRdb has only the in-frame clones, and not every one. The sample lists 200,000 to 300,000 clones; over 80% were seen once. The CDR3 spans 14 residues. V lost 4 bases and J lost 9, with 17 bases in between. Germline loops: CDR1 SGHDT, CDR2 YYEEEE. The receptor was isolated from a woman aged 40 to 50 who had been exposed to COVID-19. The V and J genes are TRBV5-6 and TRBJ2-1; the D gene is possibly TRBD1 (6 bases). The specimen was PBMCs or T cells enriched from blood (not recorded which). Written as DNA, the CDR3 is TGTGCCAGCAGCCCCGACCTAGGGGGAGCTGAGCAGTTCTTC. Protein product: CASSPDLGGAEQFF.